This T cell receptor (beta chain) appears in the sequencing data of a study of T-cell reconstitution after alpha-beta-depleted transplantation in children. General study results and limits: By one year post-transplant, T-cell counts and diversity largely arose from T cells that were newly produced.

A library of TCRbeta sequences, prepared with unique molecular identifiers, was generated. TCRdb independently ran MiXCR on the PCR reads; one entry per CDR3 protein. The table lists about 77,000 distinct CDR3 sequences, 15% to 20% of them singletons, with about half in the top ten. Concerning this clonotype: Its target is not known.

Germline values: CDR1 SGHRS, CDR2 YFSETQ. There are 13 residues in the CDR3. With 7 bases removed from V and 4 bases from J, the gap between germline ends came to 14 bases. The sequencing here drew on PBMCs, mostly from graft donor cells, taken 360 days after TCRalphabeta/CD19-depleted stem cell transplant. The sequence was obtained from a male patient between 2 and 10 years old who had a stem cell transplant for acute lymphoblastic leukemia, so the T cells may come from the graft donor. V usage is TRBV5-1 and J usage is TRBJ2-5; D possibly corresponds to TRBD2 (6 bases). CDR3 sequence reads: CASAEGLVETQYF. The DNA for the CDR3 is TGCGCCAGCGCGGAGGGGTTAGTAGAGACCCAGTACTTC.